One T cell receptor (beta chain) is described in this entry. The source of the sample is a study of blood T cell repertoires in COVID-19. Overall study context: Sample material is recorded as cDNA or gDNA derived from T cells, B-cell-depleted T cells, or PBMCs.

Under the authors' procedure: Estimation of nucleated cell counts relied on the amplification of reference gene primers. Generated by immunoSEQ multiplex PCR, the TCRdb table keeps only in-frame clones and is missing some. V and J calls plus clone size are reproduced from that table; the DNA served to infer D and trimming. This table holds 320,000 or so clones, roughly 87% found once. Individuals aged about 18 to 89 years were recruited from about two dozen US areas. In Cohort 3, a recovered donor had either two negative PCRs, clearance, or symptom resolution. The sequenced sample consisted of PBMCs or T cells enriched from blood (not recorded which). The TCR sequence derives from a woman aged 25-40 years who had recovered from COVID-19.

This CDR3 reads CASSGTLDNEQFF. The CDR3 bases are TGTGCCAGCAGCGGGACTCTCGACAATGAGCAGTTCTTC. The chain carries TRBV7-9 and TRBJ2-1, with D possibly being TRBD2 (6 bases). Germline V lookup: CDR1 SEHNR, CDR2 FQNEAQ (reference sequence). Trimming pared 5 bases from V and 5 bases from J, leaving 10 bases between. This CDR3 spans 13 amino acids. The full variable domain, its missing parts supplied by reference TRBV7-9 and TRBJ2-1, is DTGVSQNPRHKITKRGQNVTFRCDPISEHNRLYWYRQTLGQGPEFLTYFQNEAQLEKSRLLSDRFSAERPKGSFSTLEIQRTEQGDSAMYLCASSGTLDNEQFFGPGTRLTVL.